This T cell receptor beta chain is from a study of shared clonotypes between healthy human individuals. The length of the CDR3 is 15 residues. With 8 bases clipped from V and 0 bases from J, the junction kept 5 bases outside the gene matches. Germline CDR1 and CDR2: WSHSY and SAAADI. Assay used: immunoSEQ multiplex PCR; TCRdb lists only in-frame clones, some missing. The sample holds millions of clones; 85% to 95% are singletons and the top ten take 0.13% to 0.15%. Sequenced sample: naive CD4+ T cells sorted from blood. Subset in this sample: CD45RA+ positively selected. This chain connects TRBV10-2 to TRBJ2-2; 8 bases line up with TRBD1. The receptor's source is a man aged 18 to 29 in good health. The CDR3 nucleotides are TGCGCCAGCTATACGGGACAGGCGAACACCGGGGAGCTGTTTTTT. Protein product: CASYTGQANTGELFF.